These 18 T cell receptor beta chains originate from one sample sequenced in a study of cytomegalovirus exposure and HLA in healthy donors. 13 Jbeta primers and 60 Vbeta primers were used for the PCR. Profiled with immunoSEQ multiplex PCR; TCRdb holds only in-frame clones, not every one. The sample includes 85,000 to 100,000 clones, roughly four fifths of them seen just once. Sequenced material: PBMCs. The receptors originated from a female donor in good health and CMV-seropositive.

This chain joins TRBV5-1 and TRBJ2-3; D call uncertain. Germline-derived CDR1 and CDR2 are SGHRS and YFSETQ. The ends were cut back, 4 bases at V and 6 bases at J, with 15 bases in the middle. The CDR3 spans 14 residues. The CDR3 reads CASSLALPRDTQYF. For the CDR3, the DNA is TGCGCCAGCAGCCTTGCCCTTCCTAGGGATACGCAGTATTTT.

This chain connects TRBV7-9 to TRBJ1-5; D is perhaps TRBD1 (5 bases). This CDR3 region has 16 residues. Germline V lookup: CDR1 SEHNR, CDR2 FQNEAQ (reference sequence). The V end was cut by 1 base, the J end by 1 base, with 11 bases between. This CDR3 is CASSLGVGGSNQPQHF. Written as DNA, the CDR3 is TGTGCCAGCAGCTTAGGGGTCGGGGGAAGCAATCAGCCCCAGCATTTT.

The CDR3 loop reads CASSLRENTEAFF. CDR3 in DNA: TGTGCCAGCAGCTTACGGGAGAACACTGAAGCTTTCTTT. The V gene is TRBV11-3, the J gene TRBJ1-1; D gene uncertain. There are 13 residues in the CDR3. Trimming cost V 2 bases and J 1 base, with 5 bases left between them. Germline V CDR1 and CDR2: SGHNT, YENEEA.

The J gene is TRBJ2-3, the V gene TRBV27; 9 bases line up with TRBD2. Germline V CDR1 and CDR2: MNHEY, SMNVEV (reference sequence). The CDR3 extends over 17 amino acids. V gave up 4 bases and J gave up 4 bases; unmatched junction bases: 12. The CDR3 loop reads CASSSRDLAGAADTQYF. CDR3 nucleotide sequence: TGTGCCAGCAGTTCCCGAGATTTAGCGGGAGCGGCAGATACGCAGTATTTT.

V gene TRBV5-4 combines with J gene TRBJ2-7; 9 positions match TRBD2. Trimming removed 1 base from V and 2 bases from J; junction bases left unmatched: 4. Germline CDR1 reads SGHNT; CDR2 reads YYREEE (reference sequence). The CDR3 is made up of 15 amino acids. CDR3 region: CASSLRLAGTYEQYF. For the CDR3, the DNA is TGTGCCAGCAGCTTGAGGCTAGCGGGAACCTACGAGCAGTACTTC.

The rearrangement uses TRBV7-9 and TRBJ2-1; TRBD2 aligns across 9 bases. Germline lookup yields CDR1 SEHNR and CDR2 FQNEAQ (reference sequence). After removal of 4 bases from V and 3 bases from J, the junction contained 10 bases not matched to a gene. This CDR3 is built from 17 residues. The CDR3 loop is CASSSRGGTSLYNEQFF. Here the CDR3 DNA reads TGTGCCAGCAGCTCCCGAGGCGGGACTAGCCTCTACAATGAGCAGTTCTTC.

V and J are TRBV19 and TRBJ1-1; no firm D call. Germline CDR1 is LNHDA and CDR2 is SQIVND (reference sequence). Trimming took 2 bases from V and 2 from J, leaving 6 bases between them. The CDR3 has 13 amino acids. The CDR3 region is CASSIPGNTEAFF. CDR3 DNA sequence: TGTGCCAGTAGTATACCGGGTAACACTGAAGCTTTCTTT.

V usage is TRBV10-1 and J usage is TRBJ2-5; a possible D gene is TRBD1 (6 bases). TRBJ2-7 explains the end of the DNA better; the J call may be wrong. This CDR3 region has 15 residues. Germline values: CDR1 WNHNN, CDR2 SYGVQD (reference sequence). The CDR3 nucleotides read TGCGCCAGCAGTGAATGGGATAGGGGGAATTCCGAGCAGTACTTC. This translates into CASSEWDRGNSEQYF.

The chain uses TRBV15 and TRBJ1-1, with D unclear. Per the germline V gene, CDR1 is LNHNV and CDR2 is YYDKDF (reference sequence). The V end lost 0 bases, the J end lost 0 bases, and 8 bases lay between the germline ends. This CDR3 is 15 amino acids long. The CDR3 loop reads CATSRDLNVNTEAFF. The CDR3 nucleotides read TGTGCCACCAGCAGAGATCTAAATGTGAACACTGAAGCTTTCTTT.

The rearrangement links TRBV5-1 to TRBJ2-1; TRBD1 matches 9 bases. CDR3 length: 16 residues. After removal of 0 bases from V and 2 bases from J, the junction contained 3 bases not matched to a gene. In germline, CDR1 is SGHRS, CDR2 YFSETQ. CDR3 amino acids: CASSLAGTGTYNEQFF. In nucleotides, the CDR3 is TGCGCCAGCAGCTTGGCTGGGACAGGGACCTACAATGAGCAGTTCTTC.

This clone has a single count. The chain uses TRBV30 and TRBJ1-1; D not certain. The CDR3 has 11 amino acids. CDR1 and CDR2 from the germline V gene are GTSNPN and SVGIG (reference sequence). Trimming took 6 bases from V and 0 from J, leaving 5 bases between them. CDR3 DNA: TGTGCCTGTCAGATGAACACTGAAGCTTTCTTT. It codes for CACQMNTEAFF.

The V gene is TRBV6-1, the J gene TRBJ2-2; 8 bases map to TRBD2. This CDR3 is built from 15 residues. The V and J ends lost 4 bases and 6 bases, in that order; junction bases with no gene match: 7. Germline CDR1 MNHNS, CDR2 SASEGT. CDR3 sequence (DNA): TGTGCCAGCAGTGGGCGGGGGGTAGGAGCCGGGGAGCTGTTTTTT. Its translation: CASSGRGVGAGELFF.

This clone turned up a few times. The CDR3 coding sequence is TGTGCCAGCAGCGGCAGGGGGAACACCGGGGAGCTGTTTTTT. Amino acid sequence: CASSGRGNTGELFF. The chain has TRBV5-4 and TRBJ2-2; D may be TRBD1 (6 bases). Germline lookup yields CDR1 SGHNT and CDR2 YYREEE (reference sequence). V was cut by 4 bases and J by 1 base, with 8 bases left in between. The CDR3 has 14 amino acids.

This chain links TRBV6-6 with TRBJ1-5; D call uncertain. Germline V gives CDR1 MNHNY, CDR2 SVGAGI (reference sequence). V was clipped by 3 bases and J by 1 base, with 10 bases between them. The CDR3 length is 15 residues. This CDR3 is CASSYRVGSNQPQHF. CDR3 sequence (DNA): TGTGCCAGCAGTTATCGGGTCGGGAGCAATCAGCCCCAGCATTTT.

The J gene is TRBJ1-1, the V gene TRBV29-1, with 7 bases aligning to TRBD1. The CDR3 length is 13 residues. V gave up 7 bases and J gave up 1 base; unmatched junction bases: 6. Germline loops: CDR1 SQVTM, CDR2 ANQGSEA. As DNA, the CDR3 is TGCAGCGCCCTAGACAGGGAGAACACTGAAGCTTTCTTT. Translating it yields CSALDRENTEAFF.

V is TRBV6-1 and J is TRBJ2-1, with D possibly TRBD1 on 6 matching bases. The germline gives CDR1 MNHNS, CDR2 SASEGT. Trimming shortened V by 7 bases and J by 5 bases, and 18 bases separated the two germline ends. This CDR3 contains 15 residues. The CDR3 nucleotides are TGTGCCAGCAACACTTGGGGACAAACGAACAATGAGCAGTTCTTC. Its translation is CASNTWGQTNNEQFF.

The rearrangement uses TRBV5-6 and TRBJ2-7, with 7 bases matching TRBD2. V shed 0 bases, J shed 5 bases, and the junction held 11 bases outside the gene matches. The CDR3 is 16 residues long. Germline CDR1 and CDR2: SGHDT and YYEEEE. CDR3 protein: CASSLVRAGRGHEQYF. The DNA for the CDR3 is TGTGCCAGCAGCTTGGTACGGGCAGGGAGGGGCCACGAGCAGTACTTC.

V and J are TRBV14 and TRBJ1-1; 7 bases match TRBD1. CDR3 size: 15 residues. V dropped 0 bases and J dropped 4; count of bases not matched to a gene: 5. CDR1 and CDR2 (germline): SGHDN, FVKESK. The CDR3 protein is CASSQEKGAGTEAFF. The CDR3, as DNA: TGTGCCAGCAGCCAAGAAAAGGGGGCCGGCACTGAAGCTTTCTTT.